Given below is one T cell receptor beta chain in context. Its specificity is unknown. The germline V gene has CDR1 MNHNY and CDR2 SVGAGI (reference sequence). The CDR3 totals 15 residues. Trimming took off 0 bases at V and 1 base at J, with 10 bases between the two ends. The study ran its PCR with 60 Vbeta and 13 Jbeta primers. The assay was immunoSEQ multiplex PCR, and TCRdb's table has in-frame clones only and misses some. Seen here are about 130,000 clones, around 83% observed once, and the top ten hold roughly 1.2%. These data originate in a study of cytomegalovirus exposure and HLA in healthy donors. The study, taken as a whole, reports: Fewer N-insertions (relative to the roughly 670-donor mean) were reportedly seen in an Asian-associated ancestry cluster in a later analysis. The study found most TCR sequences rare, yet found some public TCRs in many donors.

The chain links TRBV6-6 to TRBJ2-7; tentative D call: TRBD1 (5 bases). Source material: PBMCs. The TCR sequence derives from a girl aged 2 to 10 in good health and CMV-seronegative. CDR3 in DNA: TGTGCCAGCAGTTACTCGTCAGGGTTATCCTACGAGCAGTACTTC. This codes for CASSYSSGLSYEQYF.